One TCR beta chain is described in this entry. Its antigen remains unknown. This specimen comes from a study of cytotoxic CD8 clonotypes in ibrutinib-treated CLL. Whole-study context: Responses: approximately 25 partial, 2 complete; after median approximately 67 months, approximately 14 stayed remitted, around twelve progressed.

Study-wide points: Different sampling times were used for sustained-remission and progressing patients.

T cells were sequenced at a targeted depth of 1 in 200,000 to 1 in 1 million. Assay used: immunoSEQ multiplex PCR; TCRdb lists only in-frame clones, some missing. Of some 160,000 clones listed, over 65% were seen once; the top ten hold about 2%. V lost 5 bases to trimming and J lost 3 bases, with 9 bases between them. This CDR3 has 13 residues. This rearrangement joins TRBV5-3 to TRBJ1-5, with D hard to call. TRBV5-3 is an open reading frame, and its role is uncertain. The clonotype originates from a human donor with chronic lymphocytic leukemia. Material: PBMCs, obtained after 12 months of ibrutinib treatment. CDR3 sequence: CARRRQINQPQHF. CDR3 in DNA: TGTGCCAGAAGGCGGCAGATCAATCAGCCCCAGCATTTT.